Shown below are 27 T cell receptor beta chains from a single sample sequenced in a study of vaccination effects on CD4 cells after COVID-19. These receptors are not linked to any known antigen. TCRdb keeps only in-frame clones here, not all; method: immunoSEQ multiplex PCR. The table shows approximately 28,000 clones, with more than 65% occurring only once. ViraFEST assay sequencing came after antigen-specific CD4+ T cells were expanded with viral peptide pools. The culture ran for approximately nine days before CD4+ T cells were isolated. Participants were vaccinated with two doses of either the BNT162b2 or mRNA-1273 vaccine. This sample comprised CD4+ T cells from PBMCs cultured with HCoV-NL63 spike peptides, obtained after COVID-19 vaccination. The receptors shown here come from a human donor who received a COVID-19 vaccine.

This chain links TRBV6-5 with TRBJ2-5; 8 bases are shared with TRBD2. There are 14 residues in the CDR3. Germline V lookup: CDR1 MNHEY, CDR2 SVGAGI. J was trimmed by 2 bases and V by 6 bases; bases with no gene match: 5. In nucleotides, the CDR3 is TGTGCCAGCAGACTAAGCGGGGGACAAGAGACCCAGTACTTC. Encoded protein: CASRLSGGQETQYF.

The rearrangement joins TRBV27 to TRBJ1-4; D might be TRBD1 (5 bases). The CDR3 is made up of 15 amino acids. Between the trimmed V and J ends, which lost 5 bases and 10 bases, there was a span of 20 bases. Germline CDR1 MNHEY, CDR2 SMNVEV (reference sequence). CDR3 nucleotide sequence: TGTGCCAGCAGTGAAATGCAGGGAGGGCGAGGAAAACTGTTTTTT. Translating gives CASSEMQGGRGKLFF.

V usage is TRBV11-2 and J usage is TRBJ2-3; D gene ambiguous. CDR3 length: 11 amino acids. Germline V gene data show CDR1 as SGHAT and CDR2 as FQNNGV. Trimming pared 6 bases from V and 6 bases from J, leaving 7 bases between. This CDR3 reads CASSLVDTQYF. CDR3 DNA sequence: TGTGCCAGCAGTCTTGTTGATACGCAGTATTTT.

The sample holds a few counts of this clone. V and J are TRBV18 and TRBJ2-1, with 9 bases fitting TRBD2. The CDR3 covers 14 residues. Per the germline V gene, CDR1 is KGHSH and CDR2 is LQKENI. The V segment lost 5 bases and the J segment 7 bases; nucleotides outside the gene matches: 6. This CDR3 reads CASSSGTSSNEQFF. The CDR3 DNA sequence: TGTGCCAGCTCATCAGGGACTAGCAGTAATGAGCAGTTCTTC.

The chain recombines TRBV18 with TRBJ2-4; D remains unclear. Germline loops: CDR1 KGHSH, CDR2 LQKENI. The CDR3 totals 15 residues. V was pared by 3 bases and J by 3 bases, with 12 bases between. The CDR3 nucleotides read TGTGCCAGCTCACCCCCACAACGCGTCAAAAACATTCAGTACTTC. Encoded protein: CASSPPQRVKNIQYF. The full variable domain, in which reference TRBV18 and TRBJ2-4 provide the parts outside the CDR3, is NAGVMQNPRHLVRRRGQEARLRCSPMKGHSHVYWYRQLPEEGLKFMVYLQKENIIDESGMPKERFSAEFPKEGPSILRIQQVVRGDSAAYFCASSPPQRVKNIQYFGAGTRLSVL.

The V call is TRBV7-8, the J call TRBJ2-1, with a tentative D call TRBD2 (5 bases). Deletions cut 5 bases from V and 1 base from J, with 12 bases between. CDR1 SGHVS and CDR2 FQNEAQ come from the germline V gene. The length of the CDR3 is 15 residues. CDR3 DNA sequence: TGTGCCAGCAGCACTCGGACTTATTCCTACAATGAGCAGTTCTTC. It codes for CASSTRTYSYNEQFF.

This chain joins TRBV20-1 and TRBJ2-4; TRBD2 aligns across 12 bases. Germline lookup yields CDR1 DFQATT and CDR2 SNEGSKA (reference sequence). The CDR3 is made up of 18 amino acids. V was clipped by 3 bases and J by 0 bases; unmatched bases: 9. CDR3 in DNA: TGCAGTGCTAGTAGGTCTAGCGGGGGGGGATTAGCCAAAAACATTCAGTACTTC. Translating it yields CSASRSSGGGLAKNIQYF.

This chain uses TRBV6-5 with TRBJ1-5; D is unresolved. Germline assignment: CDR1 MNHEY and CDR2 SVGAGI. This CDR3 contains 15 residues. Trimming shortened V by 6 bases and J by 0 bases, and 12 bases separated the two germline ends. Here the CDR3 reads CASRTEPYSNQPQHF. The CDR3 bases are TGTGCCAGCAGGACGGAACCTTATAGCAATCAGCCCCAGCATTTT.

The J gene is TRBJ2-2, the V gene TRBV19, with TRBD2 identical over 9 bases. The CDR3 is 14 residues long. Germline CDR1 is LNHDA and CDR2 is SQIVND (reference sequence). With V trimmed by 5 bases and J by 6 bases, 4 bases remained unmatched. In nucleotides, the CDR3 is TGTGCCAGTAGTGGGGCGGGAGGGGCCGGGGAGCTGTTTTTT. This sequence encodes CASSGAGGAGELFF.

The chain recombines TRBV4-2 with TRBJ2-3; D may be TRBD1 (6 bases). This CDR3 is built from 16 residues. Looked up from germline, CDR1 is LGHNA and CDR2 is YNFKEQ. The V gene lost 0 bases and the J gene lost 0 bases, with 10 bases spanning the gap. The CDR3 region has the DNA TGTGCCAGCAGCCAAGAGTACAGGGCTAGCACAGATACGCAGTATTTT. Residues: CASSQEYRASTDTQYF.

The CDR3 reads CASGVETSGESNEQFF. For the CDR3, the DNA is TGTGCTAGTGGTGTCGAGACTAGCGGGGAGTCAAATGAGCAGTTCTTC. The chain recombines TRBV12-5 with TRBJ2-1, with 11 bases identical to TRBD2. This CDR3 is 16 amino acids long. V lost 5 bases, J lost 7 bases, and 10 bases stayed unmatched. Germline V CDR1 and CDR2: LGHNT, FRNRAP.

The chain links TRBV7-9 to TRBJ2-1; 10 positions agree with TRBD1. After removal of 5 bases from V and 2 bases from J, the junction contained 6 bases not matched to a gene. This CDR3 contains 16 residues. The germline V gene encodes CDR1 SEHNR and CDR2 FQNEAQ (reference sequence). The CDR3 here is CASSPEGQGAYNEQFF. The CDR3 DNA reads as TGTGCCAGCAGCCCAGAAGGACAGGGGGCCTACAATGAGCAGTTCTTC.

This clone appeared a few times. V is TRBV10-1 and J is TRBJ1-1; possibly TRBD1 for D (6 bases). Germline V gives CDR1 WNHNN, CDR2 SYGVQD (reference sequence). This CDR3 region has 15 residues. The V gene lost 6 bases and the J gene lost 0 bases, with 14 bases spanning the gap. The CDR3: CASRASQGMNTEAFF. CDR3 DNA sequence: TGCGCCAGCAGAGCATCACAGGGAATGAACACTGAAGCTTTCTTT.

CDR3 in DNA: TGCGCCAGCAGTCCAGACAACTTCAAGACTGGCTACACCTTC. Protein: CASSPDNFKTGYTF. The genes are TRBV10-1 and TRBJ1-2; D unclear. Germline-derived CDR1 and CDR2 are WNHNN and SYGVQD (reference sequence). The CDR3 loop spans 14 amino acids. The V gene lost 5 bases and the J gene lost 7 bases, with 17 bases spanning the gap.

The chain combines TRBV7-6 with TRBJ2-7; 12 bases line up with TRBD2. The V and J ends lost 5 bases and 6 bases, in that order; junction bases with no gene match: 8. There are 15 residues in the CDR3. Germline CDR1 is SGHVS and CDR2 is FNYEAQ. CDR3 protein: CASSLRTSGATEQYF. CDR3 sequence (DNA): TGTGCCAGCAGCCTTAGGACTAGCGGGGCGACCGAGCAGTACTTC.

This clone has just a few counts. The genes are TRBV6-1 and TRBJ1-1, with TRBD1 as a possible D gene (6 bases). CDR1 MNHNS and CDR2 SASEGT come from the germline V gene. The CDR3 totals 15 residues. V gave up 3 bases and J gave up 3 bases, with 14 bases separating them. CDR3 loop: CASSDQGISDTEAFF. The DNA for the CDR3 is TGTGCCAGCAGTGATCAGGGGATTAGTGACACTGAAGCTTTCTTT.

J is TRBJ1-5 and V is TRBV5-6; D not certain. The CDR3 runs to 14 residues. Between the trimmed V and J ends, which lost 3 bases and 4 bases, there was a span of 11 bases. CDR1 is SGHDT, CDR2 YYEEEE, per germline. The CDR3 region is CASSYLGRNQPQHF. The CDR3, as DNA: TGTGCCAGCAGCTATTTAGGCAGAAATCAGCCCCAGCATTTT.

This clone is labeled as large. Sequence at one end of the junction differs from germline and may be a read error. The chain uses TRBV19 and TRBJ2-5; possible D gene TRBD2, 6 bases. The CDR3 consists of 15 residues. From germline, CDR1 is LNHDA and CDR2 SQIVND (reference sequence). The CDR3 nucleotides read TGTGCCAGTAGTATAGGCGGGACGGTCCAAGAGGCCCAGTACTTC. Encoded protein: CASSIGGTVQEAQYF.

The chain couples TRBV4-1 to TRBJ1-4; D is unclear. CDR3 length: 15 residues. In germline, CDR1 is MGHRA, CDR2 YSYEKL. V was trimmed by 2 bases and J by 2 bases, leaving 9 bases between them. The CDR3 reads CASSQMGVTNEKLFF. The DNA of the CDR3 is TGCGCCAGCAGCCAAATGGGAGTGACTAATGAAAAACTGTTTTTT.

There are a few counts of this clone. The chain joins TRBV4-1 to TRBJ1-1; no clear D gene. There are 14 residues in the CDR3. The V end lost 1 base, the J end lost 2 bases, and 8 bases lay between the germline ends. Per germline, CDR1 MGHRA and CDR2 YSYEKL. Here the CDR3 reads CASSQGLVNTEAFF. The CDR3 DNA sequence: TGCGCCAGCAGCCAAGGGCTGGTTAACACTGAAGCTTTCTTT.

The gene calls are TRBV5-1 and TRBJ2-5, with 7 bases lining up with TRBD2. This CDR3 region has 14 residues. Germline CDR1 and CDR2: SGHRS and YFSETQ. V shed 0 bases, J shed 3 bases, and the junction held 2 bases outside the gene matches. Here the CDR3 DNA reads TGCGCCAGCAGCTTGGCGCGGGAGAAAGAGACCCAGTACTTC. It specifies CASSLAREKETQYF.

This chain uses TRBV6-4 with TRBJ1-1; D unresolved. The V end lost 3 bases, the J end lost 4 bases, and 12 bases lay between the germline ends. Looked up from germline, CDR1 is MRHNA and CDR2 is SNTAGT. This CDR3 has 14 amino acids. For the CDR3, the DNA is TGTGCCAGCAGTGATACCTCAAGGGTCACTGAAGCTTTCTTT. It specifies CASSDTSRVTEAFF.

This chain links TRBV19 with TRBJ1-4, with D perhaps TRBD1 (6 bases). In germline, CDR1 is LNHDA, CDR2 SQIVND (reference sequence). V lost 2 bases and J lost 8, with 9 bases in between. The CDR3 is 13 residues long. The chain's CDR3 is CASSILGGEKLFF. The CDR3 DNA is TGTGCCAGTAGTATACTGGGGGGCGAAAAACTGTTTTTT.

This clone was seen just once. The chain carries TRBV5-1 and TRBJ2-1; 8 nucleotides align to TRBD2. The germline V gene encodes CDR1 SGHRS and CDR2 YFSETQ. The CDR3 runs to 16 residues. The V gene end was trimmed by 1 base and the J gene end by 5 bases; junction bases not matched to a gene: 8. CDR3 sequence (DNA): TGCGCCAGCAGCTTGACTTTCCCCGGGGGGGACAATGAGCAGTTCTTC. Protein: CASSLTFPGGDNEQFF.

The chain recombines TRBV5-1 with TRBJ1-2; D ambiguous. With 3 bases removed from V and 3 bases from J, the gap between germline ends came to 6 bases. From germline, CDR1 is SGHRS and CDR2 YFSETQ. This CDR3 spans 12 amino acids. CDR3 DNA: TGCGCCAGCAGCTGGGGAGACTATGGCTACACCTTC. This sequence encodes CASSWGDYGYTF.

The rearrangement joins TRBV5-4 to TRBJ1-2; D is perhaps TRBD1 (6 bases). Deletions cut 4 bases from V and 2 bases from J, with 18 bases between. CDR1 is SGHNT and CDR2 is YYREEE in the germline V gene (reference sequence). The CDR3 covers 16 residues. The CDR3 region is CASSLDSDRTNYGYTF. In DNA, the CDR3 is TGTGCCAGCAGCCTAGACTCGGACAGAACCAACTATGGCTACACCTTC.

J is TRBJ1-1 and V is TRBV19; tentative D call: TRBD1 (5 bases). The CDR3 sequence is 16 residues long. V lost 5 bases and J 1 base, leaving 17 bases between the germline ends. Germline assignment: CDR1 LNHDA and CDR2 SQIVND (reference sequence). For the CDR3, the DNA is TGTGCCAGTAGTCCCGGGGGGGGTTTGGGGAACACTGAAGCTTTCTTT. Translating gives CASSPGGGLGNTEAFF.